Listed here is a single T cell receptor (beta chain). Its antigen is currently unknown. This entry belongs to a study of Ad26.COV2.S vaccination and SARS-CoV-2 variants. Study information: Donor got 5x10^10 or 1x10^11 viral particles of Ad26.COV2.S. General observations from the study: Vaccine recipients posted higher spike-specific TCR breadth than their placebo counterparts.

Some clones are missing from TCRdb's copy, which holds only in-frame ones; the method was immunoSEQ multiplex PCR. The data contain some 300,000 clones, around 83% of them singletons. Treatment meaning: around 19 received Ad26.COV2.S at low or high dose, single or two shots; about 5 received placebo; per-sample allocation not given. Samples analyzed were those drawn on day 63 after the first vaccine or placebo injection. The V end lost 0 bases, the J end lost 3 bases, and 10 bases lay between the germline ends. Germline values: CDR1 SGHRS, CDR2 YFSETQ. The CDR3 totals 14 residues. Material: peripheral blood, obtained in a trial of Ad26.COV2.S vaccine versus placebo. The clonotype was recovered from a person aged 18-60 years who received the Ad26.COV2.S COVID-19 vaccine or a placebo. V and J are TRBV5-1 and TRBJ2-7; either TRBD1 or TRBD2 may supply D (6 bases each). The CDR3 here is CASSLGGGGYEQYF. The CDR3 DNA follows: TGCGCCAGCAGCTTGGGAGGAGGGGGCTACGAGCAGTACTTC.